A single TCR beta chain is shown here with its context. The target antigen is unknown. TCRdb reanalysed the RT-PCR reads using MiXCR and keeps one entry per CDR3 protein. The sample lists about half a million distinct CDR3 sequences, about 25% occurring once. The data were obtained in a study of response to subunit inactivated influenza vaccine. Study results and limitations: It was the authors' suggestion that each seasonal influenza vaccination recruits few new T cells.

CDR1 MNHEY and CDR2 SVGEGT come from the germline V gene. V lost 6 bases, J lost 11 bases, and 17 bases lay in between. CDR3 length equals 13 residues. This receptor was obtained from a man in his forties or fifties who received an inactivated influenza vaccine. The V gene is TRBV6-2 or TRBV6-3, the J gene TRBJ2-1, with a possible D match to TRBD2 (6 bases). The sequences come from CD4+ T cells sorted from PBMCs, collected 5 days after vaccination. The CDR3, as DNA: TGTGCCAGCAGCCTCTCCTGGGGAGGAAAGCAGTTCTTC. Translated, it gives CASSLSWGGKQFF.